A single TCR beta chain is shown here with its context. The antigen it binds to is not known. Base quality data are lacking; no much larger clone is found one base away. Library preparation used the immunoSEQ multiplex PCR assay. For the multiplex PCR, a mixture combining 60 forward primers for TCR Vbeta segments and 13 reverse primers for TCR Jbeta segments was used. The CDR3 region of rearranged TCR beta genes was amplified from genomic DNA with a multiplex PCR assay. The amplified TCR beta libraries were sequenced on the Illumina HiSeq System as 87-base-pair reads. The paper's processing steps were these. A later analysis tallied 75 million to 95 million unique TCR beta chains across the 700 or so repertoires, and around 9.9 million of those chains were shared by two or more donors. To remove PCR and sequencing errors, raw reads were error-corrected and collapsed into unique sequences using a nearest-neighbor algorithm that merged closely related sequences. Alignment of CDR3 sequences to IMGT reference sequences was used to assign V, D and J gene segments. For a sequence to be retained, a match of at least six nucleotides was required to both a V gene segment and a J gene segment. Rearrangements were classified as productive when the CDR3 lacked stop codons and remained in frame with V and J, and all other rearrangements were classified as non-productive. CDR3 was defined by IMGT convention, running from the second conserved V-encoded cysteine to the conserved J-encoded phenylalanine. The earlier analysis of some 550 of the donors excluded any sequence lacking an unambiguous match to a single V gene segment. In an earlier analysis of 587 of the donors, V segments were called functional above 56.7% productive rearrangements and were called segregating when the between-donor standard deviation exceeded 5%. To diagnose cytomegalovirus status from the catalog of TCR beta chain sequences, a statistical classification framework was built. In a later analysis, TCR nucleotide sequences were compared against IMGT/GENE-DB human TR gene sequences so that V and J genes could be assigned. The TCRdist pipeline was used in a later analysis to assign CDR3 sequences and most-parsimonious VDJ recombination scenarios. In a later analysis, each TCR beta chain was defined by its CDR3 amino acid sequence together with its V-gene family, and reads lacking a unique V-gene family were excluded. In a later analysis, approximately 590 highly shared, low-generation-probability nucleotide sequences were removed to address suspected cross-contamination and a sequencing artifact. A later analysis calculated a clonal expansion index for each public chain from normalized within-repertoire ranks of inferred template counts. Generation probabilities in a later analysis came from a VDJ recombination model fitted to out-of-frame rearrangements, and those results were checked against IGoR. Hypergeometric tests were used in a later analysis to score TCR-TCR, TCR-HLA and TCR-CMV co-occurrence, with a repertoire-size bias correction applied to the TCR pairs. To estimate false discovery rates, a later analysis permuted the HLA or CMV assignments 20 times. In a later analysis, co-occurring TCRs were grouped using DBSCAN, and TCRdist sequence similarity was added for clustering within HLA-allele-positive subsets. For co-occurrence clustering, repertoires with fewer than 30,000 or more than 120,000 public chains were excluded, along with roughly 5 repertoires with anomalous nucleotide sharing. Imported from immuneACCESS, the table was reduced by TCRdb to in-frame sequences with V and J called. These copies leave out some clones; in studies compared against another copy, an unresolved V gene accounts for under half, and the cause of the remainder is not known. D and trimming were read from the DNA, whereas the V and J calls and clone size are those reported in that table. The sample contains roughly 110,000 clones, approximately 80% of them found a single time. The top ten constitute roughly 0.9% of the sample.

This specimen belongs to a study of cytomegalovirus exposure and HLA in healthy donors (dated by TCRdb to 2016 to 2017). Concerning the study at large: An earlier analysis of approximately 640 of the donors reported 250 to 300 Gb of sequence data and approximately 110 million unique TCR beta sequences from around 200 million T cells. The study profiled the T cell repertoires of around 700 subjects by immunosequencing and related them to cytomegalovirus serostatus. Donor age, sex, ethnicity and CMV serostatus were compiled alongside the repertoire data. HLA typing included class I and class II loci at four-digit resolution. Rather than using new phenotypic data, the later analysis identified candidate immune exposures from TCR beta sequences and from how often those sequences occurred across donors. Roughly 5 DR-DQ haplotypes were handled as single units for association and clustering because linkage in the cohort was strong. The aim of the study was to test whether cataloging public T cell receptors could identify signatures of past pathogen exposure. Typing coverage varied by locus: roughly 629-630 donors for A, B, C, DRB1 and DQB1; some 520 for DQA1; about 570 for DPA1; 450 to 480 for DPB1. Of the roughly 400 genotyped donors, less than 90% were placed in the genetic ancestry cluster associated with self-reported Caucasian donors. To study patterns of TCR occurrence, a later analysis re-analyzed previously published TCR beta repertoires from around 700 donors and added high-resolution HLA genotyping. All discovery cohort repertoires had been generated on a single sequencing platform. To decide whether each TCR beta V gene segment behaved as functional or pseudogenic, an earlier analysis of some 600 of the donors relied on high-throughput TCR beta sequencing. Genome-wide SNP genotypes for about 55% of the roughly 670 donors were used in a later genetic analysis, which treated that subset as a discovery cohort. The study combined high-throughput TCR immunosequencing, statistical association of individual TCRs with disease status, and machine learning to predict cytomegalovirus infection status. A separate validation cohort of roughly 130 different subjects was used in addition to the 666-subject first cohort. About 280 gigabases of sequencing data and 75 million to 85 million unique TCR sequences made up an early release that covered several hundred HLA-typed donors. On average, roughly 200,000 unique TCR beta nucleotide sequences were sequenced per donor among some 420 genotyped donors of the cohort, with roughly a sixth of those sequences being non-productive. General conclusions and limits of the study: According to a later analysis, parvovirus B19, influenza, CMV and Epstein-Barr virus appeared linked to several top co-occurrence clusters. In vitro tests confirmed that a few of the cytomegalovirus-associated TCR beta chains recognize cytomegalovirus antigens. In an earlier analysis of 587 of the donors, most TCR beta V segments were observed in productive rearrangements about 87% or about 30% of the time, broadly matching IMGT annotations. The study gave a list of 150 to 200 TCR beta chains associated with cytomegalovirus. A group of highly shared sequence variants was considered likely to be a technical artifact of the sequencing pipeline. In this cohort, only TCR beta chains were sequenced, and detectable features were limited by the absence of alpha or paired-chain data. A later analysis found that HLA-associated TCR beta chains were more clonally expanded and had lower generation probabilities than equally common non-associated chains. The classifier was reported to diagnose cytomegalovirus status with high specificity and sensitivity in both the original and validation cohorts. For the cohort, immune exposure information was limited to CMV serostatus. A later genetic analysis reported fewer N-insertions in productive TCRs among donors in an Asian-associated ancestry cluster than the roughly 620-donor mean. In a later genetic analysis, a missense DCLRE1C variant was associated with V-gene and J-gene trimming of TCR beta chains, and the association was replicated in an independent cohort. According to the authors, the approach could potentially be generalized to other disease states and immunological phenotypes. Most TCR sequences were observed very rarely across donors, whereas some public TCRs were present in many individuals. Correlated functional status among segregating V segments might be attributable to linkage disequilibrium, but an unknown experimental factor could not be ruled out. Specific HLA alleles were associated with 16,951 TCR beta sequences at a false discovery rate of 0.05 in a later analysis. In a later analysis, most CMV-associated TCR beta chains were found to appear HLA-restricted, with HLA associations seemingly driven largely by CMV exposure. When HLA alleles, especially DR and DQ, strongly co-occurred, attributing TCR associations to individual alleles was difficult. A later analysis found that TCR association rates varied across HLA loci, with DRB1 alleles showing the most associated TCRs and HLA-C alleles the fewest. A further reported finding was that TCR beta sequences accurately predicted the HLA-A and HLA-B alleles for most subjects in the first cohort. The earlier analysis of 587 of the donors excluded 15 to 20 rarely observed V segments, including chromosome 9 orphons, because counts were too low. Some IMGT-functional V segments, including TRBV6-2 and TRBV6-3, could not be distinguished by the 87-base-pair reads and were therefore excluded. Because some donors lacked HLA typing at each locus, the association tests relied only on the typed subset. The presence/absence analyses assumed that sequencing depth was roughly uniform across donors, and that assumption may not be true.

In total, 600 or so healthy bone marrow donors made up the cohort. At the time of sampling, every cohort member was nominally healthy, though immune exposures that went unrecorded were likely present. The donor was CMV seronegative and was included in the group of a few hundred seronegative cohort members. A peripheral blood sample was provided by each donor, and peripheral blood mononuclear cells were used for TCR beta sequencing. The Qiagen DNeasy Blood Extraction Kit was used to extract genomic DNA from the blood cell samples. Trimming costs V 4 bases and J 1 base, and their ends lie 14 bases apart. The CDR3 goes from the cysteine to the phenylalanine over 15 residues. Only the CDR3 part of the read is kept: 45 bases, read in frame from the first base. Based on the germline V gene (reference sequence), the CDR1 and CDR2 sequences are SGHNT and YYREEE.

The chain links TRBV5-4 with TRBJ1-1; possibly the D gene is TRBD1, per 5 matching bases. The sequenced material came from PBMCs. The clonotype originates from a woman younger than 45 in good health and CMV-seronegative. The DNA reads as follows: TGTGCCAGCAGCGCCGCGGGACGGACGAACACTGAAGCTTTCTTT. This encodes CASSAAGRTNTEAFF.